This T cell receptor beta chain emerged from a study of blood T cell repertoires in COVID-19. Overall study context: The cDNA or gDNA used as material had been derived from T cells, B-cell-depleted T cells, or PBMCs.

Per the study methods: Using reference gene primer amplification, nucleated cell counts were estimated. Only in-frame clones appear in the TCRdb table, and some are missing; sequencing was by immunoSEQ multiplex PCR. V and J calls and clone size are as listed in that table; D and trimming were resolved from the DNA. The table records hundreds of thousands of clones, around 85% of them present only once. Trimming took 7 bases from V and 0 from J, leaving 19 bases between them. CDR3 size: 17 residues. Germline loops: CDR1 LNHDA, CDR2 SQIVND (reference sequence). The cohort comprised adults aged about 18 to 89 years residing in under 30 US areas.

The V and J genes are TRBV19 and TRBJ1-5, with D perhaps matching TRBD1 (5 bases). The TCR originated in a woman aged 60-75 years who had recovered from COVID-19. The source material was PBMCs or T cells enriched from blood (not recorded which). The CDR3 spells CASKGGVPPVSNQPQHF. The CDR3, as DNA: TGTGCCAGTAAGGGAGGGGTCCCCCCTGTTAGCAATCAGCCCCAGCATTTT.